This T cell receptor beta chain appears in the sequencing data of a study of blood T cell repertoires in COVID-19. Study at large: Samples taken during acute and convalescent COVID-19 were collected in the United States, Italy and Spain. T cells, B-cell-depleted T cells, or PBMCs provided the cDNA or gDNA that served as material.

Method: immunoSEQ multiplex PCR; TCRdb's copy keeps in-frame clones and lacks some. The sample shows 55,000 to 80,000 clones, over 65% of them seen only once. Germline CDR1 and CDR2: SEHNR and FQNEAQ (reference sequence). CDR3 size: 16 residues. V dropped 2 bases and J dropped 1 base, with 13 bases sitting between them. Input material: peripheral blood. The TCR sequence derives from a woman in her 70s with acute or convalescent COVID-19. V is TRBV7-9 and J is TRBJ2-3; D is unclear. The CDR3 DNA is TGTGCCAGCAGCTTACGGCCTGCGGTGGGCACAGATACGCAGTATTTT. This codes for CASSLRPAVGTDTQYF.